The 5 T cell receptor beta chains presented below share a single source sample, sequenced in a study of CD8+ T cells in alopecia areata. Sequencing templates came from extracted RNA that was reverse transcribed into cDNA. This table comes from immunoSEQ multiplex PCR, and its TCRdb copy is limited to in-frame clones, with some not included. This sample yields some 170,000 clones, of which less than 75% are seen a single time; about an eighth belongs to the top ten. The material sequenced was CD8+ T cells sorted from blood, taken at week 0. All receptors derive from a human donor with alopecia areata.

This clone was observed a few times. The chain couples TRBV29-1 to TRBJ2-7; possibly TRBD2 for D (6 bases). The CDR3 contains 15 residues. Germline V gives CDR1 SQVTM, CDR2 ANQGSEA. V lost 2 bases to trimming and J lost 1 base, with 15 bases between them. Written as DNA, the CDR3 is TGCAGCGTTGAAAAGACGGGAGACTCGTCCTACGAGCAGTACTTC. Its translation is CSVEKTGDSSYEQYF.

The chain carries TRBV10-3 and TRBJ2-5; 8 bases match TRBD2. The germline V gene has CDR1 ENHRY and CDR2 SYGVKD. The CDR3 loop spans 12 amino acids. DNA of the CDR3: TGTCCCCCCCTAGCGGGCCAAGAGACCCAGTACTTC. Amino acid sequence: CPPLAGQETQYF.

The chain has TRBV2 and TRBJ2-6; D unclear. Trimming took off 7 bases at V and 0 bases at J, with 10 bases between the two ends. The germline gives CDR1 SNHLY, CDR2 FYNNEI. The CDR3 loop spans 15 amino acids. Written as DNA, the CDR3 is TGTGCCAGCATTTTCAGCCCCTCTGGGGCCAACGTCCTGACTTTC. Encoded protein: CASIFSPSGANVLTF.

The CDR3 region is CASSLAGRTAGKLFF. CDR3 DNA: TGTGCCAGCAGCTTGGCCGGCAGGACGGCGGGGAAACTGTTTTTT. This chain links TRBV5-6 with TRBJ1-4; D uncertain. Germline CDR1 reads SGHDT; CDR2 reads YYEEEE. V gave up 0 bases and J gave up 11 bases, with 17 bases separating them. The CDR3 runs to 15 residues. Drawing the rest from reference TRBV5-6 and TRBJ1-4, the complete variable domain is DAGVTQSPTHLIKTRGQQVTLRCSPKSGHDTVSWYQQALGQGPQFIFQYYEEEERQRGNFPDRFSGHQFPNYSSELNVNALLLGDSALYLCASSLAGRTAGKLFFGSGTQLSVL.

This sequence joins TRBV13 and TRBJ2-3; D uncertain. V lost 10 bases and J 5 bases, leaving 13 bases between the germline ends. The CDR3 covers 12 residues. Germline CDR1 reads PRHDT; CDR2 reads FYEKMQ (reference sequence). This CDR3 reads CATGLGRDTQYF. In nucleotides, the CDR3 is TGTGCCACCGGATTAGGGCGAGATACGCAGTATTTT. The full variable domain, completed using reference TRBV13 and TRBJ2-3, is AAGVIQSPRHLIKEKRETATLKCYPIPRHDTVYWYQQGPGQDPQFLISFYEKMQSDKGSIPDRFSAQQFSDYHSELNMSSLELGDSALYFCATGLGRDTQYFGPGTRLTVL.